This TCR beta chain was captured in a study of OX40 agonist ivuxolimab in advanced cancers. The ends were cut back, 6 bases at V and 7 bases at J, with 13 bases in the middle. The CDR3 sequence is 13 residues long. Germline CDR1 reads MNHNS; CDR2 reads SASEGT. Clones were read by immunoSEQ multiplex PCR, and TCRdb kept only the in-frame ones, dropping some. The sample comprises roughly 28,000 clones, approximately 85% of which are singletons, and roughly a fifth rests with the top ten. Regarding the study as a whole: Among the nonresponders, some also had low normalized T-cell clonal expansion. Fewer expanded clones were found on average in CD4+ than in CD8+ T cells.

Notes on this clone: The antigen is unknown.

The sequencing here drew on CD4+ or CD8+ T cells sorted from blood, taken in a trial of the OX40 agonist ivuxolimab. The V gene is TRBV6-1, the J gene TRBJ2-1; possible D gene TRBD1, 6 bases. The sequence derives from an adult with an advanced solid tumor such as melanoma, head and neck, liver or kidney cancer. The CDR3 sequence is CASRPRGLNEQFF. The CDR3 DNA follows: TGTGCCAGCAGACCAAGGGGGTTGAATGAGCAGTTCTTC.